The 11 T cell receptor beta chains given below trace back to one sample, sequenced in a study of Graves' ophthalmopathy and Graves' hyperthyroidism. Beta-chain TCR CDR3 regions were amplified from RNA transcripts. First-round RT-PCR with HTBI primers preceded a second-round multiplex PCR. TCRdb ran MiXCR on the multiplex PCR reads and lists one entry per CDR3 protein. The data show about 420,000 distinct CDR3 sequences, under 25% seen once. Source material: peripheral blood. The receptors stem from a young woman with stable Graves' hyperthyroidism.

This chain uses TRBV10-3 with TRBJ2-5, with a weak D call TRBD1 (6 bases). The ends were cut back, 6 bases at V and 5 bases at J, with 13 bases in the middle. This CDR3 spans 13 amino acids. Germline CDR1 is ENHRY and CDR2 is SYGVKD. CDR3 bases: TGTGCCATCAGACAGGGAGCCTCGGAGACCCAGTACTTC. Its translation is CAIRQGASETQYF.

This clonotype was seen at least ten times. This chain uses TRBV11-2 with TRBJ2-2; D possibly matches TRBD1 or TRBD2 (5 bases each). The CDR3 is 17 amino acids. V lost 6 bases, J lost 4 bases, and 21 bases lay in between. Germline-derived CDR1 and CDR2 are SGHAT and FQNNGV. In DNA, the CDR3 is TGTGCCAGCAGTTTGATGCGTCGCAAGGGACGCACCGGGGAGCTGTTTTTT. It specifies CASSLMRRKGRTGELFF.

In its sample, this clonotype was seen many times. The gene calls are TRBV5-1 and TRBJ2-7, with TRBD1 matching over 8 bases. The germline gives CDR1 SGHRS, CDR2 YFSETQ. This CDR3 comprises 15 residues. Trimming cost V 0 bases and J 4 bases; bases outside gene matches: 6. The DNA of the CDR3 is TGCGCCAGCAGCTTGGGAGACAGGGGTTCTTACGAGCAGTACTTC. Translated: CASSLGDRGSYEQYF. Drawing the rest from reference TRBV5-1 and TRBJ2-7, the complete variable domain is KAGVTQTPRYLIKTRGQQVTLSCSPISGHRSVSWYQQTPGQGLQFLFEYFSETQRNKGNFPGRFSGRQFSNSRSEMNVSTLELGDSALYLCASSLGDRGSYEQYFGPGTRLTVT.

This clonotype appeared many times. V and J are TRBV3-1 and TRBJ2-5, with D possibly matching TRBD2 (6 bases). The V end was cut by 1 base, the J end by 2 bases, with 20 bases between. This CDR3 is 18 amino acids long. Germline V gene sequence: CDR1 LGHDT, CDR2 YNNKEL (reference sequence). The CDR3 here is CASSQGYSGELPQETQYF. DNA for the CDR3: TGTGCCAGCAGCCAAGGTTATAGCGGAGAACTTCCTCAAGAGACCCAGTACTTC.

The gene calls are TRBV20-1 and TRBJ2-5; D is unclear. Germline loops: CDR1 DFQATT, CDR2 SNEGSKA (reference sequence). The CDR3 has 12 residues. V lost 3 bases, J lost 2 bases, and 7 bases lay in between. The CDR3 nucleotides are TGCAGTGCTAGCCGCCAGCAAGAGACCCAGTACTTC. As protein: CSASRQQETQYF.

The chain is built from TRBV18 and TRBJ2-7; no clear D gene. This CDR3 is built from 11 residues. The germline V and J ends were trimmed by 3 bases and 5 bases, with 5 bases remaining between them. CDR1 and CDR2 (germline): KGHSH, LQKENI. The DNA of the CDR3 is TGTGCCAGCTCACCCGGAGACGAGCAGTACTTC. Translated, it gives CASSPGDEQYF.

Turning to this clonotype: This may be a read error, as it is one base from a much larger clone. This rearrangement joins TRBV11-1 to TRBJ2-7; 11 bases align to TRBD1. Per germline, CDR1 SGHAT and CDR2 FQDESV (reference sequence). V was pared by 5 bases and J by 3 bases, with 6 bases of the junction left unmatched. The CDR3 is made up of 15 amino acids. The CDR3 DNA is TGTGCCAGCAGCATGGACAGGGGGCTAGGCTACGAGCAGTACTTC. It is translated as CASSMDRGLGYEQYF.

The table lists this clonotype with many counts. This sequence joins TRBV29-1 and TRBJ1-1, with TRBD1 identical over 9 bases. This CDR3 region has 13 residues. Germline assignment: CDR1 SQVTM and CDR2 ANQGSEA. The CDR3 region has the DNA TGCAGGGCCGGTGGGACAGGGTGGACTGAAGCTTTCTTT. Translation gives CRAGGTGWTEAFF.

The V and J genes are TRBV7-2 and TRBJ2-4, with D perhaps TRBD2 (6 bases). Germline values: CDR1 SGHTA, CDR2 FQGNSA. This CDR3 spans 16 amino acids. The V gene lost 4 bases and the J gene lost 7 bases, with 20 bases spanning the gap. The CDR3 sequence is CASSSRRRGAGNIQYF. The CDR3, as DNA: TGTGCCAGCAGCTCGAGGAGGAGGGGCGCGGGGAACATTCAGTACTTC.

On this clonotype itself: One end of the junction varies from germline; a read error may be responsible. CDR3 sequence (DNA): TGTGCCAGCAGCCTCGAAGCGGGAGGGCAATCCAAAAACATTAAGTACTTC. Its translation is CASSLEAGGQSKNIKYF. The V and J genes are TRBV11-2 and TRBJ2-4; 10 nucleotides align to TRBD2. The CDR3 has 17 amino acids. Germline CDR1 reads SGHAT; CDR2 reads FQNNGV.

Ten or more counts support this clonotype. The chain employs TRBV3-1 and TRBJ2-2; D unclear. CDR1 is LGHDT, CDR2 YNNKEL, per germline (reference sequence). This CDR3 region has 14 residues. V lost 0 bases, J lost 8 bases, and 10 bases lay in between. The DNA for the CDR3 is TGTGCCAGCAGCCAAGATCTTTGGTCAGGGGAGCTGTTTTTT. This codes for CASSQDLWSGELFF.